This T cell receptor (beta chain) was documented in a study of blood T cells in healthy people across ages. Study-level results: A roughly linear age-dependent decrease characterized TCR beta diversity per million T cells.

The CDR3 has 14 residues. V lost 10 bases and J lost 2; bases outside the gene matches: 6. Worth noting for this clonotype: Its antigen remains unidentified.

Together with a sample-barcoded 5' primer, a J-beta primer mix was included in a second PCR lasting about 6 to 11 cycles. Each of the cDNA molecules was tagged by a template-switch adaptor with 12 random nucleotides. Every individual sample yielded 2.5 million or more paired-end reads (each containing CDR3). A single record per CDR3 protein comes from TCRdb applying MiXCR to the 5' RACE reads. Here the sample spans approximately 1.5 million distinct CDR3 sequences, 34% being singletons. J is TRBJ2-2 and V is TRBV12-3 or TRBV12-4, with TRBD1 matching 8 bases. This TCR came from a woman aged 30 to 39 in good health. The sample was blood. The CDR3 region has the DNA TGTGCCATCAACAGGGGGACAAACACCGGGGAGCTGTTTTTT. It codes for CAINRGTNTGELFF.